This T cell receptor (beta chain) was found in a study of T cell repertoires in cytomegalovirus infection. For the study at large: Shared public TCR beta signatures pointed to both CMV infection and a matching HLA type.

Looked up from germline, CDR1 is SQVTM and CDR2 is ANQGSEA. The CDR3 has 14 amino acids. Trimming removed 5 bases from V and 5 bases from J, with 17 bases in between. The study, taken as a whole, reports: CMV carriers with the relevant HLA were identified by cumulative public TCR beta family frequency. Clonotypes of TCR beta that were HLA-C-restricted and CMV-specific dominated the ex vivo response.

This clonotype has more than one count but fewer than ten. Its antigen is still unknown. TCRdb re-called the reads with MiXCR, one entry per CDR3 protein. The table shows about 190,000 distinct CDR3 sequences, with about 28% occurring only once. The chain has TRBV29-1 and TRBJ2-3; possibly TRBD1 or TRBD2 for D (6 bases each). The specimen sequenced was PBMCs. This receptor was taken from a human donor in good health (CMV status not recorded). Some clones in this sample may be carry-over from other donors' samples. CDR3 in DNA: TGCAGCGTTACATCCGGGGGCTGGGAAGATACGCAGTATTTT. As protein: CSVTSGGWEDTQYF.